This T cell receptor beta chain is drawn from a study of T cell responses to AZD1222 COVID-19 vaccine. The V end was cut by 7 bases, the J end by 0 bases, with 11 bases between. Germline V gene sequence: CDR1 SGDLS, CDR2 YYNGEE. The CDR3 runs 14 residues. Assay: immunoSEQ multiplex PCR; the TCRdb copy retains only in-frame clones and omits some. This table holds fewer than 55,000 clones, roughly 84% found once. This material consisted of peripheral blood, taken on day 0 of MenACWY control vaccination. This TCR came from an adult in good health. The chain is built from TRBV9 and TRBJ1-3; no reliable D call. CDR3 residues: CASGGHGSGNTIYF. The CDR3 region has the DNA TGTGCCAGCGGCGGGCACGGCTCTGGAAACACCATATATTTT.